Listed below are T cell receptor beta chains from one sample, sequenced in a study of metastatic and nonmetastatic thyroid tumors. TCRdb reprocessed the PCR reads via MiXCR. The repertoire has 24,000 or so clones, 9.5% to 13% of them found once; the top ten carry just under 30%. The sample was blood. The receptor source for this set is a female donor with papillary thyroid cancer or a benign thyroid nodule (not recorded which). Some clones in this sample may be carry-over from other donors' samples. Both conserved end residues are part of each CDR3. A D gene is named only where the DNA matches it firmly. Some rows have no size entry. The others give once, few or many, or a class for an expanded clone.

v_call: TRBV5-6; clone_size: once; d_call: TRBD1; j_call: TRBJ1-1; cdr3_aa: CASSWDRVGGTEAFF; cdr3_nt: TGTGCCAGCAGCTGGGACAGGGTTGGGGGCACTGAAGCTTTCTTT
v_call: TRBV7-8; clone_size: NA; d_call: NA; j_call: TRBJ2-1; cdr3_aa: CASSFEDVDEQFF; cdr3_nt: TGTGCCAGCAGCTTTGAGGATGTCGATGAGCAGTTCTTC
v_call: TRBV12-3/TRBV12-4; clone_size: NA; d_call: NA; j_call: TRBJ1-3; cdr3_aa: CASSLSGLGNTIYF; cdr3_nt: TGTGCCAGCAGTTTATCGGGGTTGGGAAACACCATATATTTT
v_call: TRBV5-6; clone_size: NA; d_call: TRBD1; j_call: TRBJ2-7; cdr3_aa: CASSFGQAYEQYF; cdr3_nt: TGTGCCAGCAGCTTCGGACAGGCGTACGAGCAGTACTTC
v_call: TRBV6-7; clone_size: many; d_call: NA; j_call: TRBJ2-4; cdr3_aa: CASTLLTDEAKNIQYF; cdr3_nt: TGTGCCAGCACCCTACTGACAGACGAGGCCAAAAACATTCAGTACTTC
v_call: TRBV4-1; clone_size: many; d_call: NA; j_call: TRBJ2-7; cdr3_aa: CASSQVSGGDAYEQYF; cdr3_nt: TGCGCCAGCAGCCAAGTGTCGGGCGGAGACGCCTACGAGCAGTACTTC
v_call: TRBV24-1; clone_size: many; d_call: NA; j_call: TRBJ2-2; cdr3_aa: CATSDGGLLTGELFF; cdr3_nt: TGTGCCACCAGTGATGGGGGATTACTCACCGGGGAGCTGTTTTTT
v_call: TRBV5-1; clone_size: NA; d_call: NA; j_call: TRBJ2-1; cdr3_aa: CASSLDNEQFF; cdr3_nt: TGCGCCAGCAGCTTAGACAATGAGCAGTTCTTC
v_call: TRBV28; clone_size: many; d_call: NA; j_call: TRBJ2-5; cdr3_aa: CASSLSRGGETQYF; cdr3_nt: TGTGCCAGCAGTTTAAGTCGAGGGGGAGAGACCCAGTACTTC
v_call: TRBV7-8; clone_size: many; d_call: TRBD1; j_call: TRBJ1-2; cdr3_aa: CASSPGTGNLANYGYTF; cdr3_nt: TGTGCCAGCAGCCCCGGGACAGGGAATCTGGCAAACTATGGCTACACCTTC
v_call: TRBV27; clone_size: medium-sized; d_call: TRBD1; j_call: TRBJ1-6; cdr3_aa: CASSILPGQFDSPLHF; cdr3_nt: TGTGCCAGCAGTATCCTACCGGGACAGTTCGATTCACCCCTCCACTTT
v_call: TRBV20-1; clone_size: many; d_call: NA; j_call: TRBJ2-5; cdr3_aa: CSARDGGGAGETQYF; cdr3_nt: TGCAGTGCTAGAGATGGCGGCGGGGCAGGGGAGACCCAGTACTTC
v_call: TRBV6-1; clone_size: few; d_call: TRBD2; j_call: TRBJ2-2; cdr3_aa: CASSETWSGRAPTGELFF; cdr3_nt: TGTGCCAGCAGTGAAACGTGGTCGGGGAGGGCCCCGACCGGGGAGCTGTTTTTT
v_call: TRBV6-1; clone_size: medium-sized; d_call: NA; j_call: TRBJ2-5; cdr3_aa: CASSPLQGFQETQYF; cdr3_nt: TGTGCCAGCAGCCCCCTACAGGGCTTCCAAGAGACCCAGTACTTC
v_call: TRBV30; clone_size: many; d_call: NA; j_call: TRBJ2-1; cdr3_aa: CAWSVVHIYEQFF; cdr3_nt: TGTGCCTGGAGTGTAGTGCATATCTATGAGCAGTTCTTC
v_call: TRBV20-1; clone_size: many; d_call: TRBD1; j_call: TRBJ1-6; cdr3_aa: CSAGDTGVDSPLHF; cdr3_nt: TGCAGTGCTGGGGATACAGGGGTAGACTCACCCCTCCACTTT
v_call: TRBV7-9; clone_size: many; d_call: NA; j_call: TRBJ2-7; cdr3_aa: CASSPVPDEQYF; cdr3_nt: TGTGCCAGCAGCCCAGTCCCCGACGAGCAGTACTTC
v_call: TRBV7-2; clone_size: NA; d_call: NA; j_call: TRBJ2-7; cdr3_aa: CASSVNQGNPYEQYF; cdr3_nt: TGTGCCAGCAGCGTCAATCAGGGTAATCCCTACGAGCAGTACTTC
v_call: TRBV4-3; clone_size: many; d_call: TRBD2; j_call: TRBJ2-7; cdr3_aa: CASSQDGLASGGQYF; cdr3_nt: TGCGCCAGCAGCCAAGATGGACTAGCGTCTGGGGGGCAGTACTTC
v_call: TRBV24-1; clone_size: NA; d_call: NA; j_call: TRBJ2-7; cdr3_aa: CATRPTGYEQYF; cdr3_nt: TGTGCCACCAGACCTACCGGCTACGAGCAGTACTTC
v_call: TRBV27; clone_size: NA; d_call: TRBD2; j_call: TRBJ2-5; cdr3_aa: CASSSPRGVLAGGRETQYF; cdr3_nt: TGTGCCAGCAGTTCCCCGAGGGGGGTACTAGCGGGAGGGCGAGAGACCCAGTACTTC
v_call: TRBV28; clone_size: medium-sized; d_call: NA; j_call: TRBJ2-7; cdr3_aa: CASSFSYEQYF; cdr3_nt: TGTGCCAGCAGTTTCAGCTACGAGCAGTACTTC
v_call: TRBV29-1; clone_size: many; d_call: NA; j_call: TRBJ1-2; cdr3_aa: CSVVTADGYTF; cdr3_nt: TGCAGCGTTGTGACAGCGGACGGCTACACCTTC
v_call: TRBV10-1; clone_size: many; d_call: TRBD1; j_call: TRBJ2-3; cdr3_aa: CASSEQGAGDTQYF; cdr3_nt: TGCGCCAGCAGCGAACAGGGGGCGGGAGATACGCAGTATTTT
v_call: TRBV12-3/TRBV12-4; clone_size: many; d_call: NA; j_call: TRBJ1-1; cdr3_aa: CASSWGYENTEAFF; cdr3_nt: TGTGCCAGCAGCTGGGGGTACGAGAACACTGAAGCTTTCTTT
v_call: TRBV7-6; clone_size: many; d_call: TRBD2; j_call: TRBJ2-7; cdr3_aa: CASSPRLAGESYEQYF; cdr3_nt: TGTGCCAGCAGCCCCCGACTAGCGGGAGAATCTTACGAGCAGTACTTC
v_call: TRBV20-1; clone_size: many; d_call: NA; j_call: TRBJ2-1; cdr3_aa: CSAQGRQGIYNEQFF; cdr3_nt: TGCAGTGCCCAAGGACGACAAGGGATTTACAATGAGCAGTTCTTC
v_call: TRBV28; clone_size: NA; d_call: NA; j_call: TRBJ1-2; cdr3_aa: CASRASWMANYGYTF; cdr3_nt: TGTGCCAGCAGAGCCTCGTGGATGGCTAACTATGGCTACACCTTC
v_call: TRBV12-3/TRBV12-4; clone_size: many; d_call: NA; j_call: TRBJ1-5; cdr3_aa: CASTIAAVGNQPQHF; cdr3_nt: TGTGCCAGCACTATTGCAGCTGTTGGCAATCAGCCCCAGCATTTT
v_call: TRBV18; clone_size: NA; d_call: NA; j_call: TRBJ1-1; cdr3_aa: CASSPRQTALAEAFF; cdr3_nt: TGTGCCAGCTCACCGCGCCAGACCGCCCTGGCCGAAGCTTTCTTT
v_call: TRBV3-1; clone_size: many; d_call: NA; j_call: TRBJ1-2; cdr3_aa: CASSQFIYGYTF; cdr3_nt: TGTGCCAGCAGCCAGTTTATCTATGGCTACACCTTC
v_call: TRBV4-2; clone_size: NA; d_call: NA; j_call: TRBJ2-3; cdr3_aa: CASSRGGALNADTQYF; cdr3_nt: TGTGCCAGCAGCAGGGGGGGGGCCCTCAATGCAGATACGCAGTATTTT
v_call: TRBV27; clone_size: few; d_call: TRBD1; j_call: TRBJ2-1; cdr3_aa: CASSRPGQGLLEPLF; cdr3_nt: TGTGCCAGCAGCCGTCCGGGACAGGGTCTTTTAGAGCCTTTATTC
v_call: TRBV20-1; clone_size: many; d_call: NA; j_call: TRBJ2-1; cdr3_aa: CSARESARYNEQFF; cdr3_nt: TGCAGTGCTAGAGAATCTGCACGTTACAATGAGCAGTTCTTC
v_call: TRBV28; clone_size: few; d_call: TRBD1; j_call: TRBJ2-7; cdr3_aa: CASSPGTGGAYEQYF; cdr3_nt: TGTGCCAGCAGTCCTGGGACAGGGGGCGCGTACGAGCAGTACTTC
v_call: TRBV29-1; clone_size: many; d_call: NA; j_call: TRBJ2-3; cdr3_aa: CSVEAGRPDTQYF; cdr3_nt: TGCAGCGTTGAAGCCGGGCGTCCAGATACGCAGTATTTT
v_call: TRBV28; clone_size: many; d_call: TRBD1; j_call: TRBJ1-1; cdr3_aa: CASSSRDRGPDTEAFF; cdr3_nt: TGTGCCAGCAGTTCGAGGGACAGGGGGCCGGATACTGAAGCTTTCTTT
v_call: TRBV5-1; clone_size: many; d_call: TRBD2; j_call: TRBJ2-2; cdr3_aa: CASSLEILAGVTGELFF; cdr3_nt: TGCGCCAGCAGCTTGGAAATACTAGCGGGAGTTACCGGGGAGCTGTTTTTT
v_call: TRBV5-1; clone_size: many; d_call: TRBD2; j_call: TRBJ2-1; cdr3_aa: CASSLGGSGFLSGYNEQFF; cdr3_nt: TGCGCCAGCAGCTTGGGGGGTAGCGGGTTTCTCTCGGGGTACAATGAGCAGTTCTTC
v_call: TRBV28; clone_size: few; d_call: NA; j_call: TRBJ2-7; cdr3_aa: CASRGGLGSFYDLYF; cdr3_nt: TGTGCCAGCAGGGGGGGTCTGGGGTCATTCTACGATCTGTACTTC
v_call: TRBV4-2; clone_size: many; d_call: NA; j_call: TRBJ1-3; cdr3_aa: CASSQAAGIGGNTIYF; cdr3_nt: TGTGCCAGCAGCCAAGCCGCCGGGATAGGGGGAAACACCATATATTTT
v_call: TRBV11-1; clone_size: many; d_call: TRBD2; j_call: TRBJ2-1; cdr3_aa: CASSRIKTSGGYNEQFF; cdr3_nt: TGTGCCAGCAGCCGTATTAAGACTAGCGGGGGATACAATGAGCAGTTCTTC
v_call: TRBV28; clone_size: few; d_call: TRBD1; j_call: TRBJ1-5; cdr3_aa: CASRLTNPTGYLQHF; cdr3_nt: TGTGCCAGCCGTCTTACGAACCCGACAGGGTACCTTCAGCATTTT
v_call: TRBV7-9; clone_size: many; d_call: TRBD1; j_call: TRBJ2-1; cdr3_aa: CASSRGTGNINEQFF; cdr3_nt: TGTGCCAGCAGTCGGGGGACAGGGAACATCAATGAGCAGTTCTTC
v_call: TRBV20-1; clone_size: NA; d_call: NA; j_call: TRBJ1-2; cdr3_aa: CSARDLPGAGYTF; cdr3_nt: TGCAGTGCTAGAGATTTGCCAGGGGCTGGCTACACCTTC
v_call: TRBV7-9; clone_size: medium-sized; d_call: TRBD2; j_call: TRBJ2-1; cdr3_aa: CASSLTGLADYNEQFF; cdr3_nt: TGTGCCAGCAGCCTTACGGGACTAGCGGATTACAATGAGCAGTTCTTC
v_call: TRBV12-5; clone_size: many; d_call: TRBD1; j_call: TRBJ2-7; cdr3_aa: CASGLGDSEQYF; cdr3_nt: TGTGCTAGTGGTTTGGGGGACAGCGAGCAGTACTTC
v_call: TRBV28; clone_size: many; d_call: NA; j_call: TRBJ2-1; cdr3_aa: CASSPGRLDINEQFF; cdr3_nt: TGTGCCAGCTCCCCCGGTCGGCTAGATATAAATGAGCAGTTCTTC
v_call: TRBV2; clone_size: many; d_call: NA; j_call: TRBJ2-2; cdr3_aa: CASSLLSNTGELFF; cdr3_nt: TGTGCCAGCAGCCTACTTTCGAACACCGGGGAGCTGTTTTTT
v_call: TRBV6-1; clone_size: many; d_call: TRBD1; j_call: TRBJ2-5; cdr3_aa: CASRRQGAGETQYF; cdr3_nt: TGTGCCAGCAGAAGACAGGGGGCGGGAGAGACCCAGTACTTC
v_call: TRBV19; clone_size: many; d_call: NA; j_call: TRBJ2-3; cdr3_aa: CASSTTGSGTDTQYF; cdr3_nt: TGTGCCAGTAGTACCACAGGGTCGGGCACAGATACGCAGTATTTT
v_call: TRBV11-1; clone_size: many; d_call: NA; j_call: TRBJ2-2; cdr3_aa: CASSSARTGSNTGELFF; cdr3_nt: TGTGCCAGCAGCTCTGCCCGCACAGGGAGTAACACCGGGGAGCTGTTTTTT
v_call: TRBV20-1; clone_size: many; d_call: NA; j_call: TRBJ1-1; cdr3_aa: CSAPINTEAFF; cdr3_nt: TGCAGTGCTCCGATAAACACTGAAGCTTTCTTT